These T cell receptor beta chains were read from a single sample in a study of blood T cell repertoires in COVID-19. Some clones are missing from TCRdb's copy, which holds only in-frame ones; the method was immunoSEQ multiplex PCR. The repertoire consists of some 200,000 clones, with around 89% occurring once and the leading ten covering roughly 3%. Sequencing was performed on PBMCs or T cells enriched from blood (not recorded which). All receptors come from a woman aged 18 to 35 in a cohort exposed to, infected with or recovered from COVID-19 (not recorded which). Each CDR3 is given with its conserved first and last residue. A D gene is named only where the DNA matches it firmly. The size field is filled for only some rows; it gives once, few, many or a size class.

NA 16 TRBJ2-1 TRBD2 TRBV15 TGTGCCACCAGCAGAGATCTAGCGGGGGCCTTCAATGAGCAGTTCTTC CATSRDLAGAFNEQFF
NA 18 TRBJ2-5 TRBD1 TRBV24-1 TGTGCCACCAGTGATGTGAACCCGCCGAGACAGGGGAAAGAGACCCAGTACTTC CATSDVNPPRQGKETQYF
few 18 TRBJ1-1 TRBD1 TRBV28 TGTGCCAGCAGTTTGGCTAGCCTGACAGGGCCCCTCGACACTGAAGCTTTCTTT CASSLASLTGPLDTEAFF
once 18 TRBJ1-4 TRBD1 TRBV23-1 TGCGCCAGCAGAGGGGGACAGGGGGCCGTTGAAACTAATGAAAAACTGTTTTTT CASRGGQGAVETNEKLFF
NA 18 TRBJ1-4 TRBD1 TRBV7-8 TGTGCCAGCACCCGATCCTGGACAGGGGGCGTCTTGGGGGAAAAACTGTTTTTT CASTRSWTGGVLGEKLFF
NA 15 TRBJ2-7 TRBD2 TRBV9 TGTGCCAGCAGCGCCCGGGGAGGGTCCTCCTACGAGCAGTACTTC CASSARGGSSYEQYF
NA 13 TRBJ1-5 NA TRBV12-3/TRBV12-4 TGTGCCAGCACCCCGGGGAGCAATCAGCCCCAGCATTTT CASTPGSNQPQHF
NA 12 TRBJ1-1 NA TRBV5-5 TGTGCCAGCAGCTGGAGCCCCCCTGAAGCTTTCTTT CASSWSPPEAFF
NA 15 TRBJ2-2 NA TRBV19 TGTGCCAGTAGTATAGGGACAATAAACACCGGGGAGCTGTTTTTT CASSIGTINTGELFF
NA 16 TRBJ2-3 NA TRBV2 TGTGCCAGCAGTGAATGGGACTCAGACCCTGGGGATACGCAGTATTTT CASSEWDSDPGDTQYF
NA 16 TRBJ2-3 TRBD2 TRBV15 TGTGCCACCAGCAGAGATCGCGGCGGGGGGCACGATACGCAGTATTTT CATSRDRGGGHDTQYF
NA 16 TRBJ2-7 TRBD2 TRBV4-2 TGTGCCAGCAGCCAAGATCTGTCTAGCGGGCACTACGAGCAGTACTTC CASSQDLSSGHYEQYF
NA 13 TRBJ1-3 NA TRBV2 TGTGCCAGCAGTAGCCAGGGTGAAAACACCATATATTTT CASSSQGENTIYF
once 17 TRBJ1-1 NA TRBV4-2 TGTGCCAGCAGCCAAGATTTCGGAGGGGCAGGTGGCACTGAAGCTTTCTTT CASSQDFGGAGGTEAFF
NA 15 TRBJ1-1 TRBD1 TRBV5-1 TGCGCCAGCAGCTTGGGGGGGACAGGGGTCCCCGAAGCTTTCTTT CASSLGGTGVPEAFF
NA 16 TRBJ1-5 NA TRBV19 TGTGCCAGTAGTATAGCGGAACAGTTTGGCAATCAGCTCCAGCATTTT CASSIAEQFGNQLQHF
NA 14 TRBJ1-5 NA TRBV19 TGTGCCAGTAGGCAGACAGCTCTCAATCAGCCCCAGCATTTT CASRQTALNQPQHF
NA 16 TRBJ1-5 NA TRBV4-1 TGCGCCAGCAGCCATAATCGGGGGAGCGGCAATCAGCCCCAGCATTTT CASSHNRGSGNQPQHF
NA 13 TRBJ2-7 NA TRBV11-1 TGTGCCAGCAGCCGTAGGGGGGGGTACGAGCAGTACTTC CASSRRGGYEQYF
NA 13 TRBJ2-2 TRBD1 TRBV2 TGTGCCAGCAGTCGGACAGGGGATAGGGCTCTGTTTTTT CASSRTGDRALFF